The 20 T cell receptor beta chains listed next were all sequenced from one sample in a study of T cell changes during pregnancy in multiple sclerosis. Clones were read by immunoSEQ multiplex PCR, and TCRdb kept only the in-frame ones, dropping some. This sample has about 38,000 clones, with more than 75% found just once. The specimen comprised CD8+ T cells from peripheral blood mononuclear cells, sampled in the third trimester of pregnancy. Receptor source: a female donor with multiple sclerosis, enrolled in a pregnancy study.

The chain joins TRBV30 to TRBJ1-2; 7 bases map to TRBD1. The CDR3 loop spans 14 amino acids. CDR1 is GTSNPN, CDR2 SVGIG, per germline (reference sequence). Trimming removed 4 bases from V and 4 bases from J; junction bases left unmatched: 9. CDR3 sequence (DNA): TGTGCCTGGACCCACAGGGGTGTTTTCTATGGCTACACCTTC. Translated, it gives CAWTHRGVFYGYTF.

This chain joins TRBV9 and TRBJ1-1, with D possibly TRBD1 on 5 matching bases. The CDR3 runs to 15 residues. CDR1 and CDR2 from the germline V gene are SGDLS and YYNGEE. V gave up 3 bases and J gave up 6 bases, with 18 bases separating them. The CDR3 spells CASSASPGGGSEAFF. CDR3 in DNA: TGTGCCAGCAGCGCCAGCCCCGGGGGAGGGTCTGAAGCTTTCTTT.

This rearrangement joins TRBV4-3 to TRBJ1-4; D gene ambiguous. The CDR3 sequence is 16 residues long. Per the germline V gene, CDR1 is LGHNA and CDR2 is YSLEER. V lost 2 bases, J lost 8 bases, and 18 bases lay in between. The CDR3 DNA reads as TGCGCCAGCAGCCAATTGCTAGACCGGATCGGGGAAAAACTGTTTTTT. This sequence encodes CASSQLLDRIGEKLFF.

CDR3 protein: CASSSPKETSGGWETQYF. In nucleotides, the CDR3 is TGTGCCAGCAGTTCCCCTAAGGAAACTAGCGGGGGATGGGAGACCCAGTACTTC. V usage is TRBV28 and J usage is TRBJ2-5; 11 bases agree with TRBD2. Germline loops: CDR1 MDHEN, CDR2 SYDVKM. The V and J ends lost 4 bases and 5 bases, in that order; junction bases with no gene match: 15. This CDR3 is built from 18 residues.

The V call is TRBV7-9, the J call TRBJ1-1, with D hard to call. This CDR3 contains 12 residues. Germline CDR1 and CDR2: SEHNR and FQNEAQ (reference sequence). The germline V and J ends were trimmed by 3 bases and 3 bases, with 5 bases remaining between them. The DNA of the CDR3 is TGTGCCAGCAGCTTCGCGGACACTGAAGCTTTCTTT. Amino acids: CASSFADTEAFF.

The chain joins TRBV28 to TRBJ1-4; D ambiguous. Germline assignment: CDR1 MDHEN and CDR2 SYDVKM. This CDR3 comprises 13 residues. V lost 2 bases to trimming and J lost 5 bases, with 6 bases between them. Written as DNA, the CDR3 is TGTGCCAGCAGTTTAGGCTGGAATGAAAAACTGTTTTTT. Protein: CASSLGWNEKLFF.

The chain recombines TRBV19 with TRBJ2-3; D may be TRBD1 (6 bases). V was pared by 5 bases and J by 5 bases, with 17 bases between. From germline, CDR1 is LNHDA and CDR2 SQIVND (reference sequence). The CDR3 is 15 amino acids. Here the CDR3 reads CASSSWTALRDTQYF. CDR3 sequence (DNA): TGTGCCAGTAGTTCTTGGACAGCTCTGAGAGATACGCAGTATTTT.

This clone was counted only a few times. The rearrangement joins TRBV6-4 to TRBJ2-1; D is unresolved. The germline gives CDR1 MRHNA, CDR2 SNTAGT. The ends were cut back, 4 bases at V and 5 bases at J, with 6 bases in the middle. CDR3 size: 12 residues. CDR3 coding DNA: TGTGCCAGCAGTGTTGGCAACAATGAGCAGTTCTTC. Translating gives CASSVGNNEQFF.

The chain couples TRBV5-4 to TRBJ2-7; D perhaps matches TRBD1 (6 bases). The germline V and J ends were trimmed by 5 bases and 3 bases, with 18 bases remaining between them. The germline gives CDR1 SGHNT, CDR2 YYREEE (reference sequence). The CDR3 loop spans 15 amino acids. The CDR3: CASSQENRENYEQYF. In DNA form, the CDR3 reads TGTGCCAGCAGTCAGGAAAACAGGGAGAACTACGAGCAGTACTTC.

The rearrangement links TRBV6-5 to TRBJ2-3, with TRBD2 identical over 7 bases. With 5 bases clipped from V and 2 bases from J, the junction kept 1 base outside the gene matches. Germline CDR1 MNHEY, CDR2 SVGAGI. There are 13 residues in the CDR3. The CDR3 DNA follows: TGTGCCAGCAGTGCGGGGGACACAGATACGCAGTATTTT. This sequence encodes CASSAGDTDTQYF.

The CDR3 sequence is CAISESTGGGTYNEQFF. In DNA form, the CDR3 reads TGTGCCATCAGTGAGTCGACTGGGGGGGGCACGTACAATGAGCAGTTCTTC. This chain uses TRBV10-3 with TRBJ2-1, with D maybe TRBD2 (7 bases). Germline CDR1 and CDR2: ENHRY and SYGVKD. V lost 0 bases and J lost 4, with 16 bases in between. The CDR3 loop spans 17 amino acids.

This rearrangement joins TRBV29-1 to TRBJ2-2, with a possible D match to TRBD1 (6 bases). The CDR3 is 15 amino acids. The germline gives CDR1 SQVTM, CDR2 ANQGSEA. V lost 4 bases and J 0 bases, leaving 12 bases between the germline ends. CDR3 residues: CSVAWTASNTGELFF. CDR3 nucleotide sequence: TGCAGCGTTGCGTGGACAGCCTCGAACACCGGGGAGCTGTTTTTT.

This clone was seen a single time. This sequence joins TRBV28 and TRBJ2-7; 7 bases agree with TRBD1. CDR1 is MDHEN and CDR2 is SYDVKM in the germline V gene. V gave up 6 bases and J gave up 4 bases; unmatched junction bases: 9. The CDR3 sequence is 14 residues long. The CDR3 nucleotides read TGTGCCAGCAGAGTCAGGGGGAAAATATACGAGCAGTACTTC. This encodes CASRVRGKIYEQYF.

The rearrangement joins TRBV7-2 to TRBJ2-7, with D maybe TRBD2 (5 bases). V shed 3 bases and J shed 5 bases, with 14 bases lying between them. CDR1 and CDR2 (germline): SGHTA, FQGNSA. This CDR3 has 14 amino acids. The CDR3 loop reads CASSFTPGIHEQYF. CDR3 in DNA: TGTGCCAGCAGCTTCACCCCGGGGATCCACGAGCAGTACTTC.

CDR3 sequence: CASSIESQYNEQFF. The DNA for the CDR3 is TGTGCCAGTAGTATAGAGTCGCAGTACAATGAGCAGTTCTTC. The rearrangement uses TRBV19 and TRBJ2-1; D unclear. CDR1 LNHDA and CDR2 SQIVND come from the germline V gene (reference sequence). This CDR3 comprises 14 residues. Trimming removed 0 bases at V and 4 bases at J, with 7 bases between.

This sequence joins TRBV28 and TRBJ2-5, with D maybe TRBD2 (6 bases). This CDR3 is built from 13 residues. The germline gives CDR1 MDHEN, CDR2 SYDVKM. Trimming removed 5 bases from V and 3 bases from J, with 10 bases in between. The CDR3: CASSRSGEETQYF. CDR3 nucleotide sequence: TGTGCCAGCAGTCGGTCGGGGGAAGAGACCCAGTACTTC.

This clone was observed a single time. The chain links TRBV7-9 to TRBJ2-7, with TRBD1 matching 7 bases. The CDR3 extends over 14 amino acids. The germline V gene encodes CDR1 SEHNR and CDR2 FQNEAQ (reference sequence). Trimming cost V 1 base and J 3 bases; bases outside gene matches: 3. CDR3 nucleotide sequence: TGTGCCAGCAGCTTAGGGAACAGGGGCTACGAGCAGTACTTC. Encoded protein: CASSLGNRGYEQYF.

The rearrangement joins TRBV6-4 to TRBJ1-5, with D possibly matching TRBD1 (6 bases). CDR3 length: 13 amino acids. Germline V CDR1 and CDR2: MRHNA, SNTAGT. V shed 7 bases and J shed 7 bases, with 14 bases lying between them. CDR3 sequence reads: CASKGRGSQPQHF. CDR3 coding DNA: TGTGCCAGCAAAGGCAGGGGTAGCCAGCCCCAGCATTTT.

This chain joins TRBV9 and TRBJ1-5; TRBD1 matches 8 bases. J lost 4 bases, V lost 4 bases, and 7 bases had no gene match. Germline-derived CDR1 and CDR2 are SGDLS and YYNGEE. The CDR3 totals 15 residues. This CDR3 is CASSLSGQGNQPQHF. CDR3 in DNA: TGTGCCAGCAGCCTGAGTGGACAGGGAAATCAGCCCCAGCATTTT. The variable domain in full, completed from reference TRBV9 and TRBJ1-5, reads DSGVTQTPKHLITATGQRVTLRCSPRSGDLSVYWYQQSLDQGLQFLIQYYNGEERAKGNILERFSAQQFPDLHSELNLSSLELGDSALYFCASSLSGQGNQPQHFGDGTRLSIL.

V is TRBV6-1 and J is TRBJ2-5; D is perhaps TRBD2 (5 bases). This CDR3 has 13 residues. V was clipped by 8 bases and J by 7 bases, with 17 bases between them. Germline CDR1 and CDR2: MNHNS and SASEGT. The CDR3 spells CASDWQVGGTQYF. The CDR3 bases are TGTGCCAGCGACTGGCAGGTTGGAGGGACCCAGTACTTC.